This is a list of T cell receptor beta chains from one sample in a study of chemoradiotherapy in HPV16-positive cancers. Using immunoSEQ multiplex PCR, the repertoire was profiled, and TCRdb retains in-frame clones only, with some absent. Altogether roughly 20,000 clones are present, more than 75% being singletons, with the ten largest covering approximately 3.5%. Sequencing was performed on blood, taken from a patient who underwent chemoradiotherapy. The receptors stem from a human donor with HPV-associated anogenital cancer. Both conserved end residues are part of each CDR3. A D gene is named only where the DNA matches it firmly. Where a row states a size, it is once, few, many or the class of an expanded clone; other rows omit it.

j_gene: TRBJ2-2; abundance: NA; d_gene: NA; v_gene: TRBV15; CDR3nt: TGTGCCACCAGCAGAGGGGGATTCGACACCGGGGAGCTGTTTTTT; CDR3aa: CATSRGGFDTGELFF
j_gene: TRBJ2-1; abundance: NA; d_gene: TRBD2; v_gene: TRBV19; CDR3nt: TGTGCCAGTAGTACCACTAGCGGGGGCCACAATGAGCAGTTCTTC; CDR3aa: CASSTTSGGHNEQFF
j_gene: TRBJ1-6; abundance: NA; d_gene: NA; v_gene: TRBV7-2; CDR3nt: TGTGCCAGCAGCTTAGTTGTGCAGACTGATTCACCCCTCCACTTT; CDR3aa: CASSLVVQTDSPLHF
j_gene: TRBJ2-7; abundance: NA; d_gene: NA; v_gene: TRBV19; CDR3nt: TGTGCCAGTAGTATTCCGGGGGCGAACTCCTACGAGCAGTACTTC; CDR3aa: CASSIPGANSYEQYF
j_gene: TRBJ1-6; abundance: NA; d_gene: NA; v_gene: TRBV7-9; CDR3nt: TGTGCCAGCAGCTTGGAGGGAAATTCACCCCTCCACTTT; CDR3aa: CASSLEGNSPLHF
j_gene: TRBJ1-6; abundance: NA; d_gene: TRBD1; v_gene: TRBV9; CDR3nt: TGTGCCAGCAGCGCCCGCGGGGACAGGGGGACTTCACCCCTCCACTTT; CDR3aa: CASSARGDRGTSPLHF
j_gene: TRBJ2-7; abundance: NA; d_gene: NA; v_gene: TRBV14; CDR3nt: TGTGCCAGCAGCTCAGGGCCCTCCTACGAGCAGTACTTC; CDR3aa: CASSSGPSYEQYF
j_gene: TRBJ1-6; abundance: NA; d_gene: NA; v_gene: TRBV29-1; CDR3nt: TGCAGTGTTGGAGACATCGGCAATTCACCCCTCCACTTT; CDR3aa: CSVGDIGNSPLHF
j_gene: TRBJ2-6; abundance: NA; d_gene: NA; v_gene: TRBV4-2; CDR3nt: TGTGCCAGCAGCCAAGCCCCACTCTCTGGGGCCAACGTCCTGACTTTC; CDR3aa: CASSQAPLSGANVLTF
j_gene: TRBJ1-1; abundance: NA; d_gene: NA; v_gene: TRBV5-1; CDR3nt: TGCGCCAGCAGCCCATGGGGGGGGGATACTGAAGCTTTCTTT; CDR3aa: CASSPWGGDTEAFF
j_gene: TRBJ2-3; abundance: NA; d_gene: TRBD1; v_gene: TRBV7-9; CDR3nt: TGTGCCAGCAGCCCCAGACAGGGGGTAACAGATACGCAGTATTTT; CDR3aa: CASSPRQGVTDTQYF
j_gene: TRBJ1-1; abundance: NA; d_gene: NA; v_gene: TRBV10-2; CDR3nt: TGCGCCAGCAGGAAAGAGATTATGCACACTGAAGCTTTCTTT; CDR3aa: CASRKEIMHTEAFF
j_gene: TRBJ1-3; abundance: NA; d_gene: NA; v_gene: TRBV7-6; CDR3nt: TGTGCCAGCGGCGGAATCCTTGGAAACACCATATATTTT; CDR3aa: CASGGILGNTIYF
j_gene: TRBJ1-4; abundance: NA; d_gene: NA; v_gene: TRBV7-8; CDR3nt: TGTGCCAGCAGCCCCGGACAGTACTTGGGGGCAACTAATGAAAAACTGTTTTTT; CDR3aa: CASSPGQYLGATNEKLFF
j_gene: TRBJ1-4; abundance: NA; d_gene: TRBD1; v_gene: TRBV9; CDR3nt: TGTGCCAGCAGCGCAGAAATCGGCGACAGGGAGAAACTGTTTTTT; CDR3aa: CASSAEIGDREKLFF
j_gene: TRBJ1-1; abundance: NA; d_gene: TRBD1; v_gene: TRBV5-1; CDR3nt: TGCGCCAGCAGCGGGACAGGGGTTCACACTGAAGCTTTCTTT; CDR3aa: CASSGTGVHTEAFF
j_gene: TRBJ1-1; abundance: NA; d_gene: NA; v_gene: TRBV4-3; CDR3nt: TGCGCCAGCAGCCAAGTCTGGGGGGACACTGAAGCTTTCTTT; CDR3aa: CASSQVWGDTEAFF
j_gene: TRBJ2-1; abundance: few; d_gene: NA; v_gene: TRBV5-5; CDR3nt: TGTGCCAGCAGCGCCCGGGACATTGGCCCCAATGAGCAGTTCTTC; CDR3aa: CASSARDIGPNEQFF
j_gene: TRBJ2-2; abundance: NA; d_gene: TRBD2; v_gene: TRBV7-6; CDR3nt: TGTGCCAGCAGCTTAGCTTGGGGGGGACTCTCGAACACCGGGGAGCTGTTTTTT; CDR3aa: CASSLAWGGLSNTGELFF
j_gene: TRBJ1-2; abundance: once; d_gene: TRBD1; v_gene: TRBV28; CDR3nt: TGTGCCATAGGGGACAGGGGGGCATATGGCTACACCTTC; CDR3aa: CAIGDRGAYGYTF
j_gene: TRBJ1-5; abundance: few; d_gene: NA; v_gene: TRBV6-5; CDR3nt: TGTGCCAGCAGTTACTCGAAGGCAGGGGATCAGCCCCAGCATTTT; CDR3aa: CASSYSKAGDQPQHF
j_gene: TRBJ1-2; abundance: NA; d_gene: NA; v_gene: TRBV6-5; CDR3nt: TGTGCCAGCAGTCGGGACGGACTTAACTATGGCTACACCTTC; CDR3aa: CASSRDGLNYGYTF
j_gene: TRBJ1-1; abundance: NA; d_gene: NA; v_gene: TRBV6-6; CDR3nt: TGTGCCAGCAGTTACTCCGGGGGGAACACTGAAGCTTTCTTT; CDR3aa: CASSYSGGNTEAFF
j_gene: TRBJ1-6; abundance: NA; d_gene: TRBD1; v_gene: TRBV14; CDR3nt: TGTGCCAGCAGCCAGGGACAGGGGATTAATTCACCCCTCCACTTT; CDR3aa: CASSQGQGINSPLHF
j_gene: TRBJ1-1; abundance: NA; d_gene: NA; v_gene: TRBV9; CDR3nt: TGTGCCAGCAGCGTATTCCCCACCTTCGTGAACACTGAAGCTTTCTTT; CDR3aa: CASSVFPTFVNTEAFF
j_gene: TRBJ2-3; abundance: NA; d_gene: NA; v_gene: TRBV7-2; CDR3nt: TGTGCCAGCAGCTTAACAGGGCGAGGAGATACGCAGTATTTT; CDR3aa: CASSLTGRGDTQYF
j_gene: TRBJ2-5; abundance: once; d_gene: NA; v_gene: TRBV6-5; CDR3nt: TGTGCCAGCAGTGACTCTAACGGGGGACAAGAGACCCAGTACTTC; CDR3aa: CASSDSNGGQETQYF
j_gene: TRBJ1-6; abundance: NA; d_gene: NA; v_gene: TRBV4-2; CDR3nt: TGTGCCAGCAGCCAAGATACGCGGTCACCCCTCCACTTT; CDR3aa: CASSQDTRSPLHF
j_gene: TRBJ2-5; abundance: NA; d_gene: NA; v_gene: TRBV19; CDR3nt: TGTGCCAGCGAAACCAGAGCGAGGCATGAGCAGTACTTC; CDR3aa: CASETRARHEQYF
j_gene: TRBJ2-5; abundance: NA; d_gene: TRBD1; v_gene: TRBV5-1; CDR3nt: TGCGCCAGCAGCCTCGAGGGGGCCGGGGAGACCCAGTACTTC; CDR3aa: CASSLEGAGETQYF
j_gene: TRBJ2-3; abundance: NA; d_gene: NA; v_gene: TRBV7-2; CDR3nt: TGTGCCAGCAGCCGCCAAGTTAGCGGCACAGATACGCAGTATTTT; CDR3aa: CASSRQVSGTDTQYF
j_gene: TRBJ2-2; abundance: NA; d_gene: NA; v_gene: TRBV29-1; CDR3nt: TGCAGCGTTTGTCGGGGATTCGACACCGGGGAGCTGTTTTTT; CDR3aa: CSVCRGFDTGELFF
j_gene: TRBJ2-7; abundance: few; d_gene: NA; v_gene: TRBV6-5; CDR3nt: TGTGCCAGCAGTTACTCGAGGACCTACGAGCAGTACTTC; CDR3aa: CASSYSRTYEQYF
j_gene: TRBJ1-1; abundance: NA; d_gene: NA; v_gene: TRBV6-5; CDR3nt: TGTGCCAGCAAGAGGGGGGGGAGGAACACTGAAGCTTTCTTT; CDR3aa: CASKRGGRNTEAFF
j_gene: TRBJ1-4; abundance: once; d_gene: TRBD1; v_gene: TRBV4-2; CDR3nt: TGTGCCAGCAGCCAAAAACAGGGGGATGGTGAAAAACTGTTTTTT; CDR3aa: CASSQKQGDGEKLFF
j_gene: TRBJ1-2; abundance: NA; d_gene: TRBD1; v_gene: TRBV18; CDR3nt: TGTGCCAGCTCACCGATGACAGGGGATGGCTACACCTTC; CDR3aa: CASSPMTGDGYTF
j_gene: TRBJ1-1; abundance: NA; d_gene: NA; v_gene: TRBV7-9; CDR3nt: TGTGCCAGCAGCTTAGGGAGGGGTGACACTGAAGCTTTCTTT; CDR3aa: CASSLGRGDTEAFF
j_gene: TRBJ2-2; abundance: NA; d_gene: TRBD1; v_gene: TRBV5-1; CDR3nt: TGCGCCAGCAGCCGAACGGGACAGGGGGGGACCGGGGAGCTGTTTTTT; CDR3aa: CASSRTGQGGTGELFF
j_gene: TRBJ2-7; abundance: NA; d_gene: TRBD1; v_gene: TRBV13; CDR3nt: TGTGCCAGCAGCTTAGAGATTGCGACAGGGAGTCCCTACGAGCAGTACTTC; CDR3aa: CASSLEIATGSPYEQYF
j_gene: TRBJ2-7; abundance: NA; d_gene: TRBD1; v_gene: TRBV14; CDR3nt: TGTGCCAGCAGCCAAGATACAGGGGTCTACGAGCAGTACTTC; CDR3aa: CASSQDTGVYEQYF
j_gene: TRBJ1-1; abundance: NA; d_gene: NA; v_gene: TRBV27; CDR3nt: TGTGCCAGCAGTTTATCCCCAGGCAACACTGAAGCTTTCTTT; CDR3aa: CASSLSPGNTEAFF
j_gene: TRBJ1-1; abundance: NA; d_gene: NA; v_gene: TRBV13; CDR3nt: TGTGCCAGCAGCTTTCTGAACACTGAAGCTTTCTTT; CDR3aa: CASSFLNTEAFF
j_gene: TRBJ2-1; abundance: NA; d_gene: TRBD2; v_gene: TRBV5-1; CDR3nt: TGCGCCAGCAGAACTCAACCGGGACTAGCTAGCGTCGGAGAGCAGTTCTTC; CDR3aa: CASRTQPGLASVGEQFF
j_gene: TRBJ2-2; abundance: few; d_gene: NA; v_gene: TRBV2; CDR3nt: TGTGCCAGCAGGGGGAATTGGGGTGGTTTCTCCGGGGAGCTGTTTTTT; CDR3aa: CASRGNWGGFSGELFF